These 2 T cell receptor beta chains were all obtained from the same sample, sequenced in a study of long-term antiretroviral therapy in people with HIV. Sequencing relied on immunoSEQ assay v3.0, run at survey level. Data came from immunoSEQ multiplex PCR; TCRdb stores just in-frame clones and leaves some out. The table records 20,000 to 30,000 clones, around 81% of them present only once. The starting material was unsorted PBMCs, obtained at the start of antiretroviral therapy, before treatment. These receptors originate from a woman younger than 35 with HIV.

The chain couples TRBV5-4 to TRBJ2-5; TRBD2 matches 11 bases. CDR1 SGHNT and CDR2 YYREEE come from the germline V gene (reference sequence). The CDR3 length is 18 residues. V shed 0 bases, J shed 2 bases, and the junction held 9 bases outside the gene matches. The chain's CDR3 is CASSLGLAGGLGQETQYF. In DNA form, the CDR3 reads TGTGCCAGCAGCTTGGGGTTAGCGGGGGGGCTAGGTCAAGAGACCCAGTACTTC. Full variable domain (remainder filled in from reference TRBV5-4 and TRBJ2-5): ETGVTQSPTHLIKTRGQQVTLRCSSQSGHNTVSWYQQALGQGPQFIFQYYREEENGRGNFPPRFSGLQFPNYSSELNVNALELDDSALYLCASSLGLAGGLGQETQYFGPGTRLLVL.

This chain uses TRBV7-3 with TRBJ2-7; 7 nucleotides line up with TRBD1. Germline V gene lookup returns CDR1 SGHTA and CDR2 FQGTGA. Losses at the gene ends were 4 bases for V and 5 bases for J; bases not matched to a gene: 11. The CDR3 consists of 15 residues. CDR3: CASSYDREITNEQYF. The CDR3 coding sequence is TGTGCCAGCAGCTATGACAGGGAAATTACAAACGAGCAGTACTTC.